The TCR beta chain under discussion was sequenced for a study of spatial heterogeneity in lung cancer (dated by TCRdb to between 2019 and 2020). Describing the broader study: Samples were obtained from over 70 patients with early-stage, untreated non-small cell lung cancer from the lung TRACERx cohort. In the raw uncorrected reads, each unique combination of TCR and UMI appeared on average more than ten times. Follow-up PBMC samples were sequenced whenever available, with a median time to follow-up of approximately 2 years after resection. Beta-chain transcripts were consistently detected in greater numbers than alpha-chain transcripts, which likely reflects a higher abundance of beta-chain transcripts. The study linked features of the TCR repertoire to counts of nonsynonymous mutations, which were determined by whole-exome sequencing of tumor tissue. At surgery, both alpha and beta chains were TCR-sequenced in roughly 230 tumor regions, 63 to 80 matched nontumor lung samples and a few dozen PBMC samples. TCR alpha and beta repertoires were quantitatively compared across multiple tumor regions, matched nontumor lung and blood in non-small cell lung cancer. The full study reports these points: Comparisons of baseline and follow-up blood repertoires included only 14 patients. Additional single-cell paired TCR alpha and beta sequencing was considered necessary to confirm, at a functional level, the hypothesis that regional TCRs recognize regional mutations. Ubiquitous expanded tumor TCRs were detected in blood more often at tumor resection than at routine follow-up.

This sample's time point label indicates: blood at routine non-recurrence follow-up after resection. Whole RNA extracted from tumor and nontumor lung tissue, or from cryopreserved PBMC samples, was used for TCR sequencing without cell sorting. A patient was chosen for TCR sequencing only when enough RNA was available from at least two tumor regions. This clonotype was counted a few times. It has no known antigen specificity. No quality values exist for individual bases; no much larger clone is one base distant. The CDR3 starts with the cysteine, ends with the phenylalanine, and has 13 residues. Solely the CDR3 DNA is kept, with 39 bases framed from the first base. Here V drops 6 bases and J drops 4 bases, and the junction holds 7 bases not matched to any gene. As encoded in the germline V gene (reference sequence), CDR1 is DFQATT while CDR2 is SNEGSKA. Libraries were constructed by 5' RACE. The sample was run on a NextSeq 500. In the TCR library protocol, a unique molecular identifier was attached to each TCR cDNA molecule so that PCR and sequencing errors could be corrected. From the authors' description of their analysis: Decombinator tools were used for TCR identification, UMI-based error correction and CDR3 extraction. TCRs above a frequency of 2 per 1,000, corresponding to the top 1% of the tumor frequency distribution, were defined as expanded. Renyi diversity was calculated using the R vegan package after each repertoire was subsampled 100 times to 5,000 TCRs. To build CDR3 similarity networks, amino acid triplet string-kernel similarity was used, and CDR3s were connected when their pairwise similarity was above 0.82. TCRdb applied fastp at Q25 and MiXCR to the public reads, then kept only in-frame beta chains. CDR3 protein duplicates are merged, each entry listing the most common genes and DNA. TCRdb's processing, not the authors', yielded these V and J calls. Within this sample are 85,000 to 100,000 distinct CDR3 sequences, with around 19% of them counted one time only. The ten largest clones add up to 20% to 25% of the sample.

The receptor was derived from a male donor with early-stage non-small cell lung cancer. This material consisted of PBMCs, taken at follow-up. The chain is made from TRBV20-1 and TRBJ1-1; TRBD1 fits 8 bases in the junction. Here the CDR3 is given as CSANRGEITEAFF. The DNA sequence is TGCAGTGCAAACAGGGGGGAGATCACTGAAGCTTTCTTT.